This T cell receptor (beta chain) is from a study of spatial heterogeneity in lung cancer. Looking at the study overall: Detected sequences consistently included more beta-chain ones than alpha-chain ones.

Notes on this clonotype: No antigen is known for it.

Study observations and caveats: Compared with follow-up, resection was when ubiquitous expanded tumor TCRs appeared in blood more.

The presence of a unique molecular identifier marked each TCR cDNA molecule. TCRdb used MiXCR to reprocess the 5' RACE reads, holding one entry per CDR3 protein. Of just under 95,000 distinct CDR3 sequences in the sample, 12% were seen once. Time point indicated: sample taken at primary tumor resection. Material for sequencing was whole RNA from tumor, nontumor lung or frozen PBMC, left unsorted. The cohort: around 77 early-stage, untreated non-small cell lung cancer patients. This CDR3 spans 12 amino acids. CDR1 is MNHEY, CDR2 SMNVEV, per germline (reference sequence). Trimming pared 8 bases from V and 6 bases from J, leaving 10 bases between.

This TCR derives from a male donor with early-stage non-small cell lung cancer. The starting material was PBMCs, obtained at surgery. The chain joins TRBV27 to TRBJ2-2; no clear D. For the CDR3, the DNA is TGTGCCAGCCGTTCCGGACCCGGGGAGCTGTTTTTT. It is translated as CASRSGPGELFF.